This T cell receptor beta chain was observed in a study of blood T cell repertoires in COVID-19. Study as a whole: Acute and convalescent COVID-19 samples came from the United States, Italy and Spain. From T cells, B-cell-depleted T cells, or PBMCs came the material, which was cDNA or gDNA.

How the authors handled the data: Estimated nucleated cell counts came from reference gene primer amplification. Measured with immunoSEQ multiplex PCR; TCRdb has only the in-frame clones, and not every one. V and J calls and clone size are given by that table; D and trimming were obtained from the DNA. The sample yields some 70,000 clones, 80% to 90% seen once. Germline CDR1 is SGHNT and CDR2 is YYREEE (reference sequence). The CDR3 is 14 residues long. Between the trimmed V and J ends, which lost 4 bases and 4 bases, there was a span of 13 bases. The origin of this receptor is a woman aged 60-75 years with acute or convalescent COVID-19. This rearrangement joins TRBV5-4 to TRBJ2-3, with D perhaps TRBD1 (5 bases). The sample taken for sequencing was peripheral blood. Written as DNA, the CDR3 is TGTGCCAGCAGCCTTGTCACAGGACCAGATACGCAGTATTTT. This translates into CASSLVTGPDTQYF.